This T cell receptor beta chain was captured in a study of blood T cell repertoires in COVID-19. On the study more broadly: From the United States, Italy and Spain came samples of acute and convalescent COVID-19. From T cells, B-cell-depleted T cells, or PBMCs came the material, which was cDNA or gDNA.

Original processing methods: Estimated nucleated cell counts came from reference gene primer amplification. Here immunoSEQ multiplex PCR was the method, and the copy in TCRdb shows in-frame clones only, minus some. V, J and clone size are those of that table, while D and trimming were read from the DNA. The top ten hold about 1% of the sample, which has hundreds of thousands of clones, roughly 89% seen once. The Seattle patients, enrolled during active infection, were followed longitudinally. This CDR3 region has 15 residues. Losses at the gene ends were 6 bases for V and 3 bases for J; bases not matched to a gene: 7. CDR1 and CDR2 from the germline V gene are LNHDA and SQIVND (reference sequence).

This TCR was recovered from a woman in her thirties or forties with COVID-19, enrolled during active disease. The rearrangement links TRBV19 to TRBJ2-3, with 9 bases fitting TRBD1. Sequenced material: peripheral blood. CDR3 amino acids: CASSKGTGWTDTQYF. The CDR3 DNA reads TGTGCCAGTAGCAAGGGGACAGGGTGGACAGATACGCAGTATTTT.